This T cell receptor beta chain derives from a study of identical twins. Study-wide points: There was an excess of low generation probability in the out-of-frame alpha sequences that twins shared.

TCRdb processed the 5' RACE reads anew with MiXCR; each CDR3 protein has one entry. The data show 300,000 to 350,000 distinct CDR3 sequences, over 9% seen once. Concerning this clonotype: Its specificity is unknown.

Germline lookup yields CDR1 KGHSH and CDR2 LQKENI. The V end was cut by 6 bases, the J end by 5 bases, with 26 bases between. The CDR3 has 18 residues. These data are also associated with another study on yellow fever vaccine responses in identical twins.

The sample comprised CD8+ T cells sorted from blood. The J gene is TRBJ2-1, the V gene TRBV18, with TRBD1 as a possible D gene (6 bases). The receptor's source is a woman under 30 in good health. The CDR3 sequence is CASSYLQGMLPYDNEQFF. The CDR3 DNA reads as TGTGCCAGCTCCTACCTTCAGGGGATGCTACCCTACGACAATGAGCAGTTCTTC.